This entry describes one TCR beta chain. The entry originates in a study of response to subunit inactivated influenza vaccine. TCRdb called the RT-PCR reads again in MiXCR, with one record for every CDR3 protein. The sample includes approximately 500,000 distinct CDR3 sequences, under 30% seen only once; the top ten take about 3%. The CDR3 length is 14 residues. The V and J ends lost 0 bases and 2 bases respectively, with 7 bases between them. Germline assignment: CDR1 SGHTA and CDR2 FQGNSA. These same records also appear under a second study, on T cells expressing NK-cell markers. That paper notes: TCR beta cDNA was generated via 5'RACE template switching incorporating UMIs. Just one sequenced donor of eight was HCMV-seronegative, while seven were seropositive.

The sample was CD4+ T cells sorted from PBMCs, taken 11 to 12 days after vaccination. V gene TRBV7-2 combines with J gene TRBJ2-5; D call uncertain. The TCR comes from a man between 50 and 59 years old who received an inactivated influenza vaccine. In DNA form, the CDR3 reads TGTGCCAGCAGCTTAGCGGACCTACAAGAGACCCAGTACTTC. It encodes CASSLADLQETQYF.